One sample yielded the 5 T cell receptor beta chains listed below, sequenced in a study of spatial heterogeneity in lung cancer. A single record per CDR3 protein comes from TCRdb applying MiXCR to the 5' RACE reads. The table records 110,000 or so distinct CDR3 sequences, less than 14% of them present only once. Time point: blood at routine non-recurrence follow-up after resection. Source: PBMCs, taken at follow-up. Source of these receptors: a female donor with early-stage non-small cell lung cancer.

This clonotype was observed at least ten times. The chain is built from TRBV18 and TRBJ1-5; 10 positions match TRBD1. Trimming took 4 bases from V and 1 from J; bases not matched to a gene: 4. The CDR3 covers 16 residues. The germline gives CDR1 KGHSH, CDR2 LQKENI. CDR3 DNA: TGTGCCAGCTCACGCGGGGACAGGGGAAGCAATCAGCCCCAGCATTTT. Residues: CASSRGDRGSNQPQHF. The entire variable domain, with the rest obtained from reference TRBV18 and TRBJ1-5, is as follows: NAGVMQNPRHLVRRRGQEARLRCSPMKGHSHVYWYRQLPEEGLKFMVYLQKENIIDESGMPKERFSAEFPKEGPSILRIQQVVRGDSAAYFCASSRGDRGSNQPQHFGDGTRLSIL.

The rearrangement uses TRBV28 and TRBJ2-7, with 11 bases lining up with TRBD2. The CDR3 contains 16 residues. Germline V lookup: CDR1 MDHEN, CDR2 SYDVKM. The trim removed 4 bases at V and 4 bases at J, leaving 9 bases unmatched. CDR3 nucleotides: TGTGCCAGCAGTTCTCCGACTAGCGGGATCCAGTACGAGCAGTACGTC. It encodes CASSSPTSGIQYEQYV.

This clonotype was observed at least ten times. The chain carries TRBV7-2 and TRBJ1-1, with D possibly TRBD1 on 5 matching bases. Trimming took 7 bases from V and 9 from J, leaving 24 bases between them. Germline V gene sequence: CDR1 SGHTA, CDR2 FQGNSA. CDR3 length equals 15 residues. The CDR3 DNA follows: TGTGCCAGCACCCCAGGGCGGGCGGGAAGAGGCAAAGCTTTCTTT. Translating it yields CASTPGRAGRGKAFF.

The table lists this clonotype with many counts. The rearrangement links TRBV12-3 or TRBV12-4 to TRBJ1-1; the D is unclear. CDR3 length: 14 residues. V lost 4 bases to trimming and J lost 1 base, with 10 bases between them. CDR3 sequence (DNA): TGTGCCAGCAGTTCTCACACCAAGAACACTGAAGCTTTCTTT. It specifies CASSSHTKNTEAFF.

This clonotype was found a few times. CDR3 sequence: CASSLVPGTGRTDTQYF. The DNA for the CDR3 is TGTGCCAGCAGCTTAGTCCCGGGGACAGGGCGCACAGATACGCAGTATTTT. The chain links TRBV11-2 to TRBJ2-3; 9 bases match TRBD1. CDR3 length: 17 residues. Per the germline V gene, CDR1 is SGHAT and CDR2 is FQNNGV. The V gene end was trimmed by 1 base and the J gene end by 1 base; junction bases not matched to a gene: 6.